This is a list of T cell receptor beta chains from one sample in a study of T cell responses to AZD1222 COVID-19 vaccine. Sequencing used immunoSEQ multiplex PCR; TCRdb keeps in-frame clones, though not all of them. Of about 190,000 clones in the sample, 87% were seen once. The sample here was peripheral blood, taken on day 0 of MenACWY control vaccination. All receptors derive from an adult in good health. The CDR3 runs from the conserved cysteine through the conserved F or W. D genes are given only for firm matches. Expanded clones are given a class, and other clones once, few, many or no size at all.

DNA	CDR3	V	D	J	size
TGTGCCTGGAGTGTAGGGAGTTACGAGCAGTACTTC	CAWSVGSYEQYF	TRBV30	-	TRBJ2-7	-
TGTGCCAGCAGCTCCGGACAGGCTAGCACAGATACGCAGTATTTT	CASSSGQASTDTQYF	TRBV5-4	TRBD1	TRBJ2-3	-
TGTGCCAGCAGCTTAGTTGGGGGCTTCGTTGGTAACTATGGCTACACCTTC	CASSLVGGFVGNYGYTF	TRBV7-9	-	TRBJ1-2	-
TGCGCCAGCAGTGAGTCTGTGCTAGCGGGAGCTTCCGGGGAGCTGTTTTTT	CASSESVLAGASGELFF	TRBV10-2	TRBD2	TRBJ2-2	-
TGTGCCAGCAGTGAATATTGGACAGGGGACACTGAAGCTTTCTTT	CASSEYWTGDTEAFF	TRBV6-1	TRBD1	TRBJ1-1	few
TGTGCCAGCTCACCCGGCCGGGATAACATTCAGTACTTC	CASSPGRDNIQYF	TRBV18	-	TRBJ2-4	-
TGTGCCAGCTCACGGGACAGCCCTAATGAAAAACTGTTTTTT	CASSRDSPNEKLFF	TRBV18	TRBD1	TRBJ1-4	-
TGTGCCAGCAGCTTAGCCAGGTCAGTCGAGCAGTACTTC	CASSLARSVEQYF	TRBV7-9	-	TRBJ2-7	-
TGTGCCATCAGGAGGGAGACGGAAAGCTATGGCTACACCTTC	CAIRRETESYGYTF	TRBV10-3	-	TRBJ1-2	-
TGTGCCAGCAGCAGCCGGGCCCACACAGATACGCAGTATTTT	CASSSRAHTDTQYF	TRBV9	-	TRBJ2-3	-
TGTGCCACCTGGGGGCAGTACTACAATGAGCAGTTCTTC	CATWGQYYNEQFF	TRBV28	-	TRBJ2-1	-
TGTGCCAGCAGCCAAGATGGGGTAGCGGGGCTAGGTGAGCAGTTCTTC	CASSQDGVAGLGEQFF	TRBV4-2	TRBD2	TRBJ2-1	-
TGTGCCAGCAGCAAGCGAGCGGGAGTACGCGAGCAGTACTTC	CASSKRAGVREQYF	TRBV9	TRBD2	TRBJ2-7	-
TGTGCCTGGAGTGTTGAGCGGGAGTGGTCTGAGCAGTTCTTC	CAWSVEREWSEQFF	TRBV30	TRBD2	TRBJ2-1	-
TGTGCCAGCAGTTTAGAAGGGTACGGCTACACCTTC	CASSLEGYGYTF	TRBV12-3/TRBV12-4	-	TRBJ1-2	once
TGCAGTGCTAGTGGTCTACGATTGAACACTGAAGCTTTCTTT	CSASGLRLNTEAFF	TRBV20-1	-	TRBJ1-1	-
TGTGCCAGTACCGCCGCTGATTCCTACGAGCAGTACTTC	CASTAADSYEQYF	TRBV19	-	TRBJ2-7	-
TGTGCCAGCAGCCCGACCATGAACACTGAAGCTTTCTTT	CASSPTMNTEAFF	TRBV7-9	-	TRBJ1-1	-
TGTGCCAGCAGTCCCCCCCGAGGGCGGACTGAAGCTTTCTTT	CASSPPRGRTEAFF	TRBV28	-	TRBJ1-1	-
TGTGCCAGCAGCTTAGTAACAGAGAACACTGAAGCTTTCTTT	CASSLVTENTEAFF	TRBV7-2	-	TRBJ1-1	few
TGTGCCAGCAGTTCGACCGGGACAGGCATCGGGGAGCTGTTTTTT	CASSSTGTGIGELFF	TRBV27	TRBD1	TRBJ2-2	-
TGTGCCTGGAGTCCAACTTGGGATCAGCCCCAGCATTTT	CAWSPTWDQPQHF	TRBV30	-	TRBJ1-5	-
TGTGCCAGCAGTGCCCAGGGTTGGGCGGAGACCCAGTACTTC	CASSAQGWAETQYF	TRBV2	-	TRBJ2-5	-
TGTGCCAGCTCATCATTCCAGGGCCCCGGAAACACCATATATTTT	CASSSFQGPGNTIYF	TRBV18	-	TRBJ1-3	once
TGTGCCAGTAGTTTCCGGGGTGAGGGCGAGCAGTACTTC	CASSFRGEGEQYF	TRBV19	-	TRBJ2-7	-
TGTGCCAGCTCACCATTTGCAGACGACAGGGGGAGTGGTGGCTACACCTTC	CASSPFADDRGSGGYTF	TRBV18	TRBD1	TRBJ1-2	-
TGTGCCATCAAGGCGGAGCTCGGAGATACGCAGTATTTT	CAIKAELGDTQYF	TRBV10-3	-	TRBJ2-3	-
TGTGCCAGCAGGCCGACTAGCGGGACCTACAATGAGCAGTTCTTC	CASRPTSGTYNEQFF	TRBV2	TRBD2	TRBJ2-1	-